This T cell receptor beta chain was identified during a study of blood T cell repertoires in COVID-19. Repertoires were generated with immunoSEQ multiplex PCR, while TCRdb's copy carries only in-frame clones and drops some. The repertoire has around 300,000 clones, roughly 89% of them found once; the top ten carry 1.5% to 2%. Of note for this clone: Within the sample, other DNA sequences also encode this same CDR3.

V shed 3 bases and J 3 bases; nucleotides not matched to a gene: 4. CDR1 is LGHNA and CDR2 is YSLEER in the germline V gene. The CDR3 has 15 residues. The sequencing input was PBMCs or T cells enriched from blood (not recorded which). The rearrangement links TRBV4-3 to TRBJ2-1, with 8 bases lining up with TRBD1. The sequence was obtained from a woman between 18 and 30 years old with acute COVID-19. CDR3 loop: CASSHGTGLYNEQFF. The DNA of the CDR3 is TGCGCCAGCAGCCACGGGACAGGCCTCTACAATGAGCAGTTCTTC.